This TCR beta chain was sequenced for a study of beta chain features in type 1 diabetes. Findings of the study overall: The naive, central memory and Treg TCRB repertoires looked more alike in patients than they did in healthy donors. Shorter TCRB CDR3s, moderately but significantly so, were found in Type 1 diabetes patients in all four CD4+ subsets.

V lost 5 bases to trimming and J lost 6 bases; unmatched junction nucleotides: 5. CDR1 and CDR2 (germline): SGHNT, YENEEA. The CDR3 is 15 residues long. In regard to this clone: Its antigen is undetermined.

The sequenced template was cDNA made from the entire isolated RNA. Clones were sequenced by immunoSEQ multiplex PCR, and TCRdb holds only the in-frame ones, with some missing. The sample yields under 400,000 clones, 12% to 15% seen once. Blood was collected once per donor into heparin, averaging approximately 110 mL. The sequenced sample consisted of central memory CD4+ T cells from blood. The chain uses TRBV11-3 and TRBJ2-1; 12 bases agree with TRBD2. The source of this sequence is a man between 25 and 39 years old in good health. The CDR3 loop is CASSTGLAGTNEQFF. In DNA form, the CDR3 reads TGTGCCAGCAGCACAGGACTAGCGGGGACCAATGAGCAGTTCTTC. Combining the CDR3 with reference TRBV11-3 and TRBJ2-1 gives the whole variable domain EAGVVQSPRYKIIEKKQPVAFWCNPISGHNTLYWYLQNLGQGPELLIRYENEEAVDDSQLPKDRFSAERLKGVDSTLKIQPAELGDSAVYLCASSTGLAGTNEQFFGPGTRLTVL.